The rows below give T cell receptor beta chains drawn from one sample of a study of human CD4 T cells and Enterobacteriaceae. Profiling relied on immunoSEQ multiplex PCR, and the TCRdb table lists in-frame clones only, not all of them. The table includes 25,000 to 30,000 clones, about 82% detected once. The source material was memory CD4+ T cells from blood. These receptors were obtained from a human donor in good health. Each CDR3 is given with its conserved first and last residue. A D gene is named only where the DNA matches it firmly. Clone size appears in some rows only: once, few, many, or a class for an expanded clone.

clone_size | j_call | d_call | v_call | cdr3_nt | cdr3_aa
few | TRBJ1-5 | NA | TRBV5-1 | TGCGCCAGCAGCTTGGATGGGGATAGGCATCAGCCCCAGCATTTT | CASSLDGDRHQPQHF
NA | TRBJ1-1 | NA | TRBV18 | TGTGCCAGCTCACCCACCAACGGAAACACTGAAGCTTTCTTT | CASSPTNGNTEAFF
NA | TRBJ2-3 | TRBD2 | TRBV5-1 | TGCGCCAGCAGCTCGGGGACTAGCGGGAGGAGGGCCCACACAGATACGCAGTATTTT | CASSSGTSGRRAHTDTQYF
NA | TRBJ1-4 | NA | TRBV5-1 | TGCGCCAGCAGCTTGGGGTCGGGGTTTAATGAAAAACTGTTTTTT | CASSLGSGFNEKLFF
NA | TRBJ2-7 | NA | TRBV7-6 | TGTGCCAGCAGCTTAGGGAGTTACGAGCAGTACTTC | CASSLGSYEQYF
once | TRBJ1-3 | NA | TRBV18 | TGTGCCAGCTCACCTATCGACAGCACGATGGGAAACACCATATATTTT | CASSPIDSTMGNTIYF
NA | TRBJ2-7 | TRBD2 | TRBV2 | TGTGCCAGCCGGGTGGGGGGGACCTCCTACGAGCAGTACTTC | CASRVGGTSYEQYF
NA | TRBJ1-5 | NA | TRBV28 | TGTGCCAGCAGTCTCACCAGGGGCCGTTTTAAGCAGCCCCAGCATTTT | CASSLTRGRFKQPQHF
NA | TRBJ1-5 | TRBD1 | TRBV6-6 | TGTGCCAGCAGGGGACAGGGTGGTCAGCCCCAGCATTTT | CASRGQGGQPQHF
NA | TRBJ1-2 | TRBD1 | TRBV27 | TGTGCCAGCAGTTCCCAGTTCGTGGACAGGGGACATAACTATGGCTACACCTTC | CASSSQFVDRGHNYGYTF
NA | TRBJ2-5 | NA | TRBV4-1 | TGCGCCAGCAGCCGACTGATAGGAGAGACCCAGTACTTC | CASSRLIGETQYF
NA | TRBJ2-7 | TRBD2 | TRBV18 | TGTGCCAGCTCACCTAGACTAGCGGGAGATCACGAGCAGTACTTC | CASSPRLAGDHEQYF
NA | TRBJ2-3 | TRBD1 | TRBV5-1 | TGCGCCAGCACGGGACAGGGATACTTCACAGATACGCAGTATTTT | CASTGQGYFTDTQYF
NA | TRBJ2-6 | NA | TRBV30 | TGTGCCGGGAGAGGTACAGGAGGAGGAACTGGGGCCAACGTCCTGACTTTC | CAGRGTGGGTGANVLTF
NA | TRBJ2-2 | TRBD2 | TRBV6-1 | TGTGCCAGCAGTGGGCTAGCGGGGGCCACCGGGGAGCTGTTTTTT | CASSGLAGATGELFF
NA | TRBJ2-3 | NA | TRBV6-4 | TGTGCCAGCAGTGACAGGGACCTACCCGACGTTACGCAGTATTTT | CASSDRDLPDVTQYF
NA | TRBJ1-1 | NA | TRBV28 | TGTGCCAGCAGTTTACGGGACCCGGCTTTCTTT | CASSLRDPAFF
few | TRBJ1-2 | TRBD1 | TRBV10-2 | TGCGCCAGCAGTCACGACAGGGGTTCATATGGCTACACCTTC | CASSHDRGSYGYTF
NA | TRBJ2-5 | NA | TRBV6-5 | TGTGCCAGCAGTTACTCTCTGAGCCAAGAGACCCAGTACTTC | CASSYSLSQETQYF
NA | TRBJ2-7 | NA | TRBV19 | TGTGCCAGTAGTATGAGGGGCAGGGGTTCCAACGAGCAGTACTTC | CASSMRGRGSNEQYF
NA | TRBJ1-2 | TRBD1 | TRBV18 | TGTGCCAGCTCACCACCAGGGGGCAGTCTCTATGGCTACACCTTC | CASSPPGGSLYGYTF
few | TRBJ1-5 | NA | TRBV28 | TGTGCCAGCAGTTTCGGCAGGGGAGTCGGCAATCAGCCCCAGCATTTT | CASSFGRGVGNQPQHF
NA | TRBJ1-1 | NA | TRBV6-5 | TGTGCCAGCAGTTACGGGGCGCGATCTGAAGCTTTCTTT | CASSYGARSEAFF
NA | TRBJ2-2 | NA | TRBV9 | TGTGCCAGCCGGGCGCCCTCGAACACCGGGGAGCTGTTTTTT | CASRAPSNTGELFF
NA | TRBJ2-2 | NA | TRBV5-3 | TGTGCGGCAGCGCTGGGAGCGGATTCGAACACCGGGGAGCTGTTTTTT | CAAALGADSNTGELFF
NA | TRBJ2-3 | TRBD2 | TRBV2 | TGTGCCAGCAGATCCCCCAGCGGGAGCCGCACAGATACGCAGTATTTT | CASRSPSGSRTDTQYF